This is a list of T cell receptor beta chains from one sample in a study of blood T cell repertoires in COVID-19. Method: immunoSEQ multiplex PCR; TCRdb's copy keeps in-frame clones and lacks some. The repertoire holds roughly 100,000 clones, with 81% as singletons. Sequenced: peripheral blood. These receptors originate from an elderly man with acute or convalescent COVID-19. The CDR3 runs from the conserved cysteine through the conserved F or W. A D gene is named only where the DNA matches it firmly. Not every row has a clone size; where given, it reads once, few, many or a size class.

CDR3	DNA	size	V	J	D
CASTALDRDYGYTF	TGTGCCAGTACCGCTCTCGACAGGGACTATGGCTACACCTTC	NA	TRBV19	TRBJ1-2	TRBD1
CASSIDTGTAPRELFF	TGTGCCAGTAGTATAGATACCGGGACAGCACCCCGGGAGCTGTTTTTT	NA	TRBV19	TRBJ2-2	TRBD1
CASKGTANSPLHF	TGTGCCAGCAAAGGGACAGCAAATTCACCCCTCCACTTT	few	TRBV14	TRBJ1-6	TRBD1
CASSADRTGGIYNEQFF	TGTGCCAGCAGCGCCGATAGGACAGGGGGAATCTACAATGAGCAGTTCTTC	NA	TRBV9	TRBJ2-1	TRBD1
CASSIRSGRAGGEQFF	TGTGCCAGTAGTATTCGAAGCGGGAGGGCTGGCGGTGAGCAGTTCTTC	NA	TRBV19	TRBJ2-1	TRBD2
CASSGEKQGGQETQYF	TGTGCCAGCAGCGGGGAAAAACAGGGCGGGCAAGAGACCCAGTACTTC	NA	TRBV5-6	TRBJ2-5	NA
CASSSRGGILPGELFF	TGTGCCAGCAGCTCACGAGGGGGCATTCTCCCCGGGGAGCTGTTTTTT	few	TRBV11-3	TRBJ2-2	TRBD1
CASSLSSTEAFF	TGTGCCAGCAGCTTAAGCTCCACTGAAGCTTTCTTT	NA	TRBV7-9	TRBJ1-1	NA
CATSRVRGGKGNQPQHF	TGTGCCACCAGCAGAGTCCGGGGAGGGAAGGGGAATCAGCCCCAGCATTTT	NA	TRBV15	TRBJ1-5	NA
CASSSSGINIQYF	TGTGCCAGTAGTTCTAGCGGGATAAACATTCAGTACTTC	medium-sized	TRBV19	TRBJ2-4	TRBD2
CASRFDRTSYEQYF	TGTGCCAGCAGATTTGACAGGACATCCTACGAGCAGTACTTC	NA	TRBV2	TRBJ2-7	NA
CASSFKRQGASEQFF	TGTGCCAGCAGCTTTAAAAGACAGGGGGCAAGTGAGCAGTTCTTC	NA	TRBV7-9	TRBJ2-1	TRBD1
CASSVGTRGWTGELFF	TGTGCCAGCAGCGTAGGGACTAGAGGTTGGACCGGGGAGCTGTTTTTT	NA	TRBV9	TRBJ2-2	TRBD2
CASSRYSNTEAFF	TGTGCCAGCAGCCGTTATTCCAACACTGAAGCTTTCTTT	NA	TRBV3-1/TRBV3-2	TRBJ1-1	NA
CAISVTGGADGYTF	TGTGCCATCAGTGTCACAGGGGGCGCGGATGGCTACACCTTC	NA	TRBV10-3	TRBJ1-2	TRBD1
CASRTGGFNEKLFF	TGTGCCAGCAGGACAGGCGGGTTTAATGAAAAACTGTTTTTT	NA	TRBV27	TRBJ1-4	NA
CASSLSKEGRGGETEAFF	TGTGCCAGCAGTTTATCAAAGGAGGGGAGGGGTGGTGAGACTGAAGCTTTCTTT	NA	TRBV27	TRBJ1-1	NA
CSDVAGGETQYF	TGCAGCGACGTCGCGGGAGGAGAGACCCAGTACTTC	NA	TRBV29-1	TRBJ2-5	TRBD2
CASSLSLDAHEQYF	TGTGCCAGCAGTTTATCACTAGATGCCCACGAGCAGTACTTC	NA	TRBV27	TRBJ2-7	NA
CASSISRAGDGRAPNQPQHF	TGTGCCAGCAGTATTAGTAGGGCAGGGGACGGCCGAGCCCCCAATCAGCCCCAGCATTTT	NA	TRBV28	TRBJ1-5	NA
CASSLDRTLTSNQPQHF	TGTGCCAGCAGCTTGGACAGGACCCTGACGAGCAATCAGCCCCAGCATTTT	NA	TRBV5-5	TRBJ1-5	NA